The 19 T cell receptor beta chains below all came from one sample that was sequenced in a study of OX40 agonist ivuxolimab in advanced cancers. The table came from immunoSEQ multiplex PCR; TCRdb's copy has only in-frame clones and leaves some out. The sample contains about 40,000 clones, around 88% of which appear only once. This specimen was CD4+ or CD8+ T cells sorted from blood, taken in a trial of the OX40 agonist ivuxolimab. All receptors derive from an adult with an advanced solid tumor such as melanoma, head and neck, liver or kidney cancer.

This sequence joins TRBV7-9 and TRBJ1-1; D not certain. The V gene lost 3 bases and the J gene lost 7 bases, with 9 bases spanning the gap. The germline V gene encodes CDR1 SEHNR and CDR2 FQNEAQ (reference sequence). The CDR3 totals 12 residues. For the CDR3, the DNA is TGTGCCAGCAGCTTCGGTCCTGGTGAAGCTTTCTTT. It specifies CASSFGPGEAFF.

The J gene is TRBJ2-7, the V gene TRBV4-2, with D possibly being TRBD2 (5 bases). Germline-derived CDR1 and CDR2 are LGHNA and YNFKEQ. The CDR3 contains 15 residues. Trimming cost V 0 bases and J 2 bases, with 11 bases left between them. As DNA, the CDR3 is TGTGCCAGCAGCCAAGATGGCGGGCTAACCTACGAGCAGTACTTC. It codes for CASSQDGGLTYEQYF.

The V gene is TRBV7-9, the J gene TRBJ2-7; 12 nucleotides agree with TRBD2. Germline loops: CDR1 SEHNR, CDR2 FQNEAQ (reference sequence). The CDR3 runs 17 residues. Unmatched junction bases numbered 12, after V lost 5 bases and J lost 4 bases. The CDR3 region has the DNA TGTGCCAGCAGCCCCGGACTAGCGGGACCCCCAATATACGAGCAGTACTTC. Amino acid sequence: CASSPGLAGPPIYEQYF.

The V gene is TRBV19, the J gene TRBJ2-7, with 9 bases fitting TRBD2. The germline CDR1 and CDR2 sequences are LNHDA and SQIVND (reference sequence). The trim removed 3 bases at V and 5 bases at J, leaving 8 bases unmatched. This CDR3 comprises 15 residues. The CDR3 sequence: CASSIIAGATNEQYF. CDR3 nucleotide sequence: TGTGCCAGTAGTATTATAGCGGGAGCAACCAACGAGCAGTACTTC.

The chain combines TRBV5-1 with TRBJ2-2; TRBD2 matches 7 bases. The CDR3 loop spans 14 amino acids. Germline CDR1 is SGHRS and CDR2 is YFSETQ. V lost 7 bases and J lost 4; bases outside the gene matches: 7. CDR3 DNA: TGCGCCAGCGGGGAAACGGGAGGCACCGGGGAGCTGTTTTTT. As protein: CASGETGGTGELFF.

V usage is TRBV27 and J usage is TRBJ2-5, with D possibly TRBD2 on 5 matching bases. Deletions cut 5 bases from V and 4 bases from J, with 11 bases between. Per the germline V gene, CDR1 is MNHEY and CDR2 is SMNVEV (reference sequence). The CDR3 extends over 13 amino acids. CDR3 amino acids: CASSIAFPETQYF. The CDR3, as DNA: TGTGCCAGCAGTATAGCGTTCCCAGAGACCCAGTACTTC.

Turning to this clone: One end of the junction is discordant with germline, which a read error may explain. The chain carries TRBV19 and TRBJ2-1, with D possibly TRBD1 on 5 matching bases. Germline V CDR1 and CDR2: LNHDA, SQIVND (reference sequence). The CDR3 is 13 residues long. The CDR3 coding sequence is TGTGCCAGTAGTATAATAGGGGCCCCGCCTCCGGTCTTC. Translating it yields CASSIIGAPPPVF.

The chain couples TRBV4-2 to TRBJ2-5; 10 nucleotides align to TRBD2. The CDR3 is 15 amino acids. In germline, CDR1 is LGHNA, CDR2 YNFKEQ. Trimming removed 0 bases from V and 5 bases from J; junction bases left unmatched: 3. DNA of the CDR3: TGTGCCAGCAGCCAAGAAGAGGGACTAGCGGAGACCCAGTACTTC. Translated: CASSQEEGLAETQYF.

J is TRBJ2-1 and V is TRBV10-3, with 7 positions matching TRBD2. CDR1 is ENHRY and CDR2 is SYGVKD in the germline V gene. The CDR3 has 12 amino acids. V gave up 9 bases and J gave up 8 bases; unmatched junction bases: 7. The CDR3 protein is CAIGWGGDEQFF. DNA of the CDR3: TGTGCCATAGGTTGGGGGGGAGATGAGCAGTTCTTC.

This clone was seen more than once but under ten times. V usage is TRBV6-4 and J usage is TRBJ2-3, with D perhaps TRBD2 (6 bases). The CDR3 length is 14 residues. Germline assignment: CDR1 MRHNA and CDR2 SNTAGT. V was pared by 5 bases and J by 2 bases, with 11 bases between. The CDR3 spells CASSRGETTDTQYF. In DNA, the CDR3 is TGTGCCAGCAGTCGCGGGGAAACCACAGATACGCAGTATTTT.

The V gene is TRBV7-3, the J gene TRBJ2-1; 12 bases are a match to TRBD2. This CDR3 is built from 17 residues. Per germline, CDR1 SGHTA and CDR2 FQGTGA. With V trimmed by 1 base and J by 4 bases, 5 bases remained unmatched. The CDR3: CASSLNPSGRGYNEQFF. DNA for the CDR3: TGTGCCAGCAGCTTAAATCCTAGCGGGAGGGGGTACAATGAGCAGTTCTTC.

The CDR3 here is CASSNWTGRLDGYTF. The CDR3, as DNA: TGTGCCAGTAGTAATTGGACAGGGCGTCTGGATGGCTACACCTTC. The V call is TRBV19, the J call TRBJ1-2, with 8 bases identical to TRBD1. V lost 4 bases and J lost 6; bases outside the gene matches: 10. Germline V gene data show CDR1 as LNHDA and CDR2 as SQIVND (reference sequence). The CDR3 covers 15 residues.

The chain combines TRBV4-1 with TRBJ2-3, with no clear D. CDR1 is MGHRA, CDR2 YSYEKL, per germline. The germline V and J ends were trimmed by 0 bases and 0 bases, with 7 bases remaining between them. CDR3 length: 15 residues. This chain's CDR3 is CASSQDSSSTDTQYF. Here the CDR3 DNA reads TGCGCCAGCAGCCAAGACTCTTCTAGCACAGATACGCAGTATTTT.

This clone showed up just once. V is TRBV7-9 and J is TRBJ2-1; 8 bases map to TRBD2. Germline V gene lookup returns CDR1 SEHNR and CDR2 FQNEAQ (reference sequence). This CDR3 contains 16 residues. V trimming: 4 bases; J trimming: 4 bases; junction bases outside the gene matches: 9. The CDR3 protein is CASSSLDSGMYNEQFF. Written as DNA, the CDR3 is TGTGCCAGCAGCTCCTTGGATAGCGGGATGTACAATGAGCAGTTCTTC.

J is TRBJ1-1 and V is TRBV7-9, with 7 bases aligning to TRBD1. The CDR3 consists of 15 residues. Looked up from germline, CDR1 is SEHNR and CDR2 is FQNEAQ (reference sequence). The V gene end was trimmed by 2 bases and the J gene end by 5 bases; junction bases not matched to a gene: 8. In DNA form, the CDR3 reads TGTGCCAGCAGCTTAAGCGACAGGGCGGGAACTGAAGCTTTCTTT. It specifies CASSLSDRAGTEAFF.

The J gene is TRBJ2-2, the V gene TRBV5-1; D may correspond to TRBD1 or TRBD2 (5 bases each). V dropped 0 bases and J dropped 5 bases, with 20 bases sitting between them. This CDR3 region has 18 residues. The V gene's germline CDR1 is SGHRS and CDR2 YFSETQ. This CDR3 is CASSLEYAREKRTGELFF. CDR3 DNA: TGCGCCAGCAGCTTGGAGTATGCCAGGGAGAAAAGGACCGGGGAGCTGTTTTTT.

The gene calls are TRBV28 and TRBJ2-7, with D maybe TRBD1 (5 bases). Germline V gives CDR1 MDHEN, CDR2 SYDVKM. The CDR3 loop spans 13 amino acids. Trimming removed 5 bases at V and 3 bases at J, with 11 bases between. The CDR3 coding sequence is TGTGCCAGCAGTAGTCCCACAGGCTACGAGCAGTACTTC. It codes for CASSSPTGYEQYF.

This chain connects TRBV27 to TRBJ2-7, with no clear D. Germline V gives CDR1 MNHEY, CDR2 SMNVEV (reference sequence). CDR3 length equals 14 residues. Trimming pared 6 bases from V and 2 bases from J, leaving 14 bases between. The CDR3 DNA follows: TGTGCCAGCAGGCCCCAAGTCCTAACCTACGAGCAGTACTTC. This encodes CASRPQVLTYEQYF.

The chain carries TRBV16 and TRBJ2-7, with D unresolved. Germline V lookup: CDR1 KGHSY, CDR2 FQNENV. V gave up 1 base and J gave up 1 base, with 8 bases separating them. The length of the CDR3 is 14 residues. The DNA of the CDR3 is TGTGCCAGCAGCCAATTGCAGGTTTCCTACGAGCAGTACTTC. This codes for CASSQLQVSYEQYF.